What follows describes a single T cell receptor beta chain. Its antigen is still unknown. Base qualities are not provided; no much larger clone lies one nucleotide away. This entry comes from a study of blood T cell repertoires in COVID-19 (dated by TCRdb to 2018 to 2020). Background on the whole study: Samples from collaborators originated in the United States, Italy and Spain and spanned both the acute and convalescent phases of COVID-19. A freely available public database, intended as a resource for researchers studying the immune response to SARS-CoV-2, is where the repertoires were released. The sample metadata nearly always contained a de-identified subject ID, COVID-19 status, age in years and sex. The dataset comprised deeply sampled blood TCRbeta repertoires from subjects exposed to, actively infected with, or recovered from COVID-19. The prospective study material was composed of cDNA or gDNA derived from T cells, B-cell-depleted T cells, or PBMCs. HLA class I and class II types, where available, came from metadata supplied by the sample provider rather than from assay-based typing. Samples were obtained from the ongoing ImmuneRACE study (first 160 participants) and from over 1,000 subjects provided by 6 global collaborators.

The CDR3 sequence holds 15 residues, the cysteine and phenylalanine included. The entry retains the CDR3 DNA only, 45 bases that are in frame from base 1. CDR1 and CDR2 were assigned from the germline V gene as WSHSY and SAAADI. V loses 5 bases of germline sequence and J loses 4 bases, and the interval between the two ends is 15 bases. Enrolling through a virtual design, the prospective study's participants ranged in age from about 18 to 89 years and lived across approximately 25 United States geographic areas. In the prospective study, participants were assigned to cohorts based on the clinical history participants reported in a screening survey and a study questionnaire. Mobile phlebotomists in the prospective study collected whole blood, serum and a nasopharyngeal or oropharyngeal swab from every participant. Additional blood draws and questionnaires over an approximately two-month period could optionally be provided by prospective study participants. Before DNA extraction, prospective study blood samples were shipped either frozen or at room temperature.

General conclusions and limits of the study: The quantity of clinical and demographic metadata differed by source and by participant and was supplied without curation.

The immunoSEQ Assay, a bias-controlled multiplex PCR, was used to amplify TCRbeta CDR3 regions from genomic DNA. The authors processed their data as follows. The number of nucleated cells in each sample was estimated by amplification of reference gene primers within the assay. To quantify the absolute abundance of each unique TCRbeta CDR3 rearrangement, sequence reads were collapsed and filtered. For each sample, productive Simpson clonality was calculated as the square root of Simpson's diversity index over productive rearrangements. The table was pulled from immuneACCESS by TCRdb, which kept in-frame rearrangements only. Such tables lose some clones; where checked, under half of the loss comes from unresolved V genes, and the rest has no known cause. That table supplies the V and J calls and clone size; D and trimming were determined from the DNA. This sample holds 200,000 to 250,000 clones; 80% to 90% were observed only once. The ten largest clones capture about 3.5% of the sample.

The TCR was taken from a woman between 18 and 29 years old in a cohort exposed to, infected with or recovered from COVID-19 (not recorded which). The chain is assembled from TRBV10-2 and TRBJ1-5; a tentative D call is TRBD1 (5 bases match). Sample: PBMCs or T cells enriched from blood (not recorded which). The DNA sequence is TGCGCCAGCAGTAAGCAGGGACTTGGGAATCAGCCCCAGCATTTT. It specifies CASSKQGLGNQPQHF.